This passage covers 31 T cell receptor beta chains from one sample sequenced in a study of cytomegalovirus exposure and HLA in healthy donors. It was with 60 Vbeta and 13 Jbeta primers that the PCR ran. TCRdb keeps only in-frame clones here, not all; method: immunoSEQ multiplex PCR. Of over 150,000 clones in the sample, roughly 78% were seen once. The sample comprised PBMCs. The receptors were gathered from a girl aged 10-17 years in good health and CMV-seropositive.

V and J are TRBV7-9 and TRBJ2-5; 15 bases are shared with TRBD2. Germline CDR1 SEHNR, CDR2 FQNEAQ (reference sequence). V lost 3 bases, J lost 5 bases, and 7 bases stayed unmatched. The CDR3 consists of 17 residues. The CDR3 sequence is CASSFFRTSGGAETQYF. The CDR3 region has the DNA TGTGCCAGCAGCTTTTTCCGGACTAGCGGGGGGGCGGAGACCCAGTACTTC. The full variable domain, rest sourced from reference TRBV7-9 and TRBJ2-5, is DTGVSQNPRHKITKRGQNVTFRCDPISEHNRLYWYRQTLGQGPEFLTYFQNEAQLEKSRLLSDRFSAERPKGSFSTLEIQRTEQGDSAMYLCASSFFRTSGGAETQYFGPGTRLLVL.

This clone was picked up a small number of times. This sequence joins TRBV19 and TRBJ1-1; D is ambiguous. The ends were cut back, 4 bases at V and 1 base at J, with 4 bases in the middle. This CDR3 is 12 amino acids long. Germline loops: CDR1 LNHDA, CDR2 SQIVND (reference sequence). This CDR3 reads CASSKQNTEAFF. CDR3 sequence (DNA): TGTGCCAGTAGTAAGCAGAACACTGAAGCTTTCTTT.

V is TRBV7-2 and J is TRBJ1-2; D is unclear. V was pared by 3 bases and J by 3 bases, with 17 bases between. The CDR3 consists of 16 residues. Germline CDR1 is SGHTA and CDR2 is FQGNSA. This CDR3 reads CASSLTAFTRDYGYTF. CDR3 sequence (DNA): TGTGCCAGCAGCTTGACGGCATTCACCCGGGACTATGGCTACACCTTC.

The CDR3 DNA is TGTGCCAGCAGCTTGGTGGTTACAGGGATCTACGAGCAGTACTTC. This gives the protein CASSLVVTGIYEQYF. V usage is TRBV5-4 and J usage is TRBJ2-7; D perhaps matches TRBD1 (6 bases). V was trimmed by 0 bases and J by 3 bases, leaving 13 bases between them. Germline V gives CDR1 SGHNT, CDR2 YYREEE (reference sequence). The CDR3 extends over 15 amino acids.

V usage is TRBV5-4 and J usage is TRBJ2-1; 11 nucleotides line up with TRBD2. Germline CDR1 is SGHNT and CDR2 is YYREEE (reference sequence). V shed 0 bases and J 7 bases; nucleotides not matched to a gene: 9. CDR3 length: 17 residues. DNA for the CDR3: TGTGCCAGCAGCTTGGCCTCGGGGCGGACTAGCGGGAATGAGCAGTTCTTC. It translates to CASSLASGRTSGNEQFF.

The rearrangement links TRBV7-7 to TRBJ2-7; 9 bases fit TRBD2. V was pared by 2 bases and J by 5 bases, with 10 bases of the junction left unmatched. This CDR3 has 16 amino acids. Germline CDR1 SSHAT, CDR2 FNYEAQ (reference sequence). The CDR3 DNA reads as TGTGCCAGCAGCTTACGGGCGGGGGGGCCCTACGACGAGCAGTACTTC. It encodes CASSLRAGGPYDEQYF.

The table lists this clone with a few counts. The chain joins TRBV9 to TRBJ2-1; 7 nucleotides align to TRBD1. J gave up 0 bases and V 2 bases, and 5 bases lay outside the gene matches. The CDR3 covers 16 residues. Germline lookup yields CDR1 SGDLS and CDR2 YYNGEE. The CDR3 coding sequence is TGTGCCAGCAGCGTTGACAGGGTCGGCTCCTACAATGAGCAGTTCTTC. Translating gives CASSVDRVGSYNEQFF.

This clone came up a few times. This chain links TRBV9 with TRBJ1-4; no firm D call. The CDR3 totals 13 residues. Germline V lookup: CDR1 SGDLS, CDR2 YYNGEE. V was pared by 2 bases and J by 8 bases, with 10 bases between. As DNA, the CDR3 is TGTGCCAGCAGCGTGCTGCCTGGCGAAAAACTGTTTTTT. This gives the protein CASSVLPGEKLFF.

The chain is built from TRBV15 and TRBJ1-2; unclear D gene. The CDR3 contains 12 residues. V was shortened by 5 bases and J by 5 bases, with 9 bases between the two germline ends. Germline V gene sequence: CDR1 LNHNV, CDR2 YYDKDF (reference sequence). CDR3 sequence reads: CATSEEKYGYTF. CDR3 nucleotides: TGTGCCACCAGCGAAGAGAAATATGGCTACACCTTC.

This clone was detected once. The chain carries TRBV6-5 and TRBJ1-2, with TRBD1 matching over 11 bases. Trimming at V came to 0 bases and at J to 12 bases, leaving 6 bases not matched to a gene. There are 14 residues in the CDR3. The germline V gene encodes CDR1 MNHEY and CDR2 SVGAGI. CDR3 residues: CASSYSDRGREHTF. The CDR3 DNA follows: TGTGCCAGCAGTTACTCGGACAGGGGGCGAGAACACACCTTC.

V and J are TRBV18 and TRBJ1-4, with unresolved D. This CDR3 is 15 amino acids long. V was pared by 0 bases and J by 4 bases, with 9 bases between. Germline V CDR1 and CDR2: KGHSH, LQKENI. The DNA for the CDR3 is TGTGCCAGCTCACCACCCCAGGCCTATAATGAAAAACTGTTTTTT. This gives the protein CASSPPQAYNEKLFF. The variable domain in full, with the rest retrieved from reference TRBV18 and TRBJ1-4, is NAGVMQNPRHLVRRRGQEARLRCSPMKGHSHVYWYRQLPEEGLKFMVYLQKENIIDESGMPKERFSAEFPKEGPSILRIQQVVRGDSAAYFCASSPPQAYNEKLFFGSGTQLSVL.

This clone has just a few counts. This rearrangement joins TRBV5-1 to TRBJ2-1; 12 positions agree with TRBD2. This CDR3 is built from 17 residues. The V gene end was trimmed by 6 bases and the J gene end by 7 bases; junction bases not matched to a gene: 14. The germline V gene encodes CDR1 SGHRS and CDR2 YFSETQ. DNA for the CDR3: TGCGCCAGCACTTTCGGACTAGCGGGGAACCTACGGAATGAGCAGTTCTTC. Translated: CASTFGLAGNLRNEQFF.

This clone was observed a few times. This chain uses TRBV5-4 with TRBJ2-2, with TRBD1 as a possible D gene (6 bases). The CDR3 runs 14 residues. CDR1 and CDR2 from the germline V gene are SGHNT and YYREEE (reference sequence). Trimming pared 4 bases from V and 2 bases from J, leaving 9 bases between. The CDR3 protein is CASSRDTNTGELFF. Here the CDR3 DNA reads TGTGCCAGCAGCAGGGACACCAACACCGGGGAGCTGTTTTTT. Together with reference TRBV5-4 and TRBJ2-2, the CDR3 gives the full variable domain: ETGVTQSPTHLIKTRGQQVTLRCSSQSGHNTVSWYQQALGQGPQFIFQYYREEENGRGNFPPRFSGLQFPNYSSELNVNALELDDSALYLCASSRDTNTGELFFGEGSRLTVL.

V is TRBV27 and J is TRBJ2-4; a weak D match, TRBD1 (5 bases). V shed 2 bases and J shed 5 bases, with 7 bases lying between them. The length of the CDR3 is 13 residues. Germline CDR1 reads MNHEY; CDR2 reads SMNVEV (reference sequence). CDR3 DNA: TGTGCCAGCAGTTTACAGGGCCAAAACATTCAGTACTTC. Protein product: CASSLQGQNIQYF.

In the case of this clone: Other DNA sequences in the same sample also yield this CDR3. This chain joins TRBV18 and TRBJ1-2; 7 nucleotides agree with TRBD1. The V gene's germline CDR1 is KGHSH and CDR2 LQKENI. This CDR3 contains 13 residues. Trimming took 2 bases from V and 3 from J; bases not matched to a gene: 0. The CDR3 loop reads CASSPDRDYGYTF. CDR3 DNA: TGTGCCAGCTCACCAGACAGGGACTATGGCTACACCTTC.

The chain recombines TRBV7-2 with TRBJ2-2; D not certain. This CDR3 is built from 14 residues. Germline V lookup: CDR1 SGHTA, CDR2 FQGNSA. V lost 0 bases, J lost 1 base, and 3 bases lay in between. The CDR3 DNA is TGTGCCAGCAGCTTAGCCAGGAACACCGGGGAGCTGTTTTTT. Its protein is CASSLARNTGELFF.

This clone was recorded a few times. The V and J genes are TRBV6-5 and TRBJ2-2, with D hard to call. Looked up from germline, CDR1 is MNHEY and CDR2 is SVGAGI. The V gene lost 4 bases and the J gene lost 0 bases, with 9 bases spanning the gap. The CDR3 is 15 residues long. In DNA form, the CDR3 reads TGTGCCAGCAGTTCAGGTTTCGCGAACACCGGGGAGCTGTTTTTT. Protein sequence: CASSSGFANTGELFF.

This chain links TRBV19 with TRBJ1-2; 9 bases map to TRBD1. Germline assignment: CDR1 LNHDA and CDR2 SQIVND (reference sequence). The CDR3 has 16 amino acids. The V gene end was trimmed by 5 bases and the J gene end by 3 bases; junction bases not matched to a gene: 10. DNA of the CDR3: TGTGCCAGTAGTCCCCTTGGGGGACAGGGAGACTATGGCTACACCTTC. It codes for CASSPLGGQGDYGYTF.

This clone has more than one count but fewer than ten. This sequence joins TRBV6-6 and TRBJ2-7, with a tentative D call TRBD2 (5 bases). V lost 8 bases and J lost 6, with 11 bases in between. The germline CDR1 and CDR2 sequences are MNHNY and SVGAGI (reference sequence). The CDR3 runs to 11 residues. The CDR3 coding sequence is TGTGCCAGCTGGCACGCGGGCGAGCAGTACTTC. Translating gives CASWHAGEQYF.

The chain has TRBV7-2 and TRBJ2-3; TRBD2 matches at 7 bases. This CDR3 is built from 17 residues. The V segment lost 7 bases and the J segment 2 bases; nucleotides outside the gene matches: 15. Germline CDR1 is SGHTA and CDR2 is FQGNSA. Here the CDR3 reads CASTPSPGRGITDTQYF. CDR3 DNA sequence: TGTGCCAGCACCCCCTCCCCGGGGCGGGGGATCACAGATACGCAGTATTTT.

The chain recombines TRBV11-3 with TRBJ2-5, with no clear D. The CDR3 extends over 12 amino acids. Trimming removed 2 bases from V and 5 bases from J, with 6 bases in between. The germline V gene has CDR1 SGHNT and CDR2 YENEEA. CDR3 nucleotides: TGTGCCAGCAGCTTATCGAGTGAGACCCAGTACTTC. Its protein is CASSLSSETQYF.

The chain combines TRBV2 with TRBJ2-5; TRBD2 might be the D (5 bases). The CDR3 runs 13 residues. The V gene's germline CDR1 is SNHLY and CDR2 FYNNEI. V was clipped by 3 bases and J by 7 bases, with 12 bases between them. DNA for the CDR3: TGTGCCAGCAGTGAGTCCACCGCGGGGACCCAGTACTTC. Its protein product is CASSESTAGTQYF.

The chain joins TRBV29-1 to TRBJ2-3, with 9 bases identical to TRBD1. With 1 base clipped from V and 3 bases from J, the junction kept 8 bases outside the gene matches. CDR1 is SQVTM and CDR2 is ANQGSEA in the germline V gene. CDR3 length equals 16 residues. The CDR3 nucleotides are TGCAGCGTTGAAGGGTACAGGGGGCGGAGGACAGATACGCAGTATTTT. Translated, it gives CSVEGYRGRRTDTQYF.

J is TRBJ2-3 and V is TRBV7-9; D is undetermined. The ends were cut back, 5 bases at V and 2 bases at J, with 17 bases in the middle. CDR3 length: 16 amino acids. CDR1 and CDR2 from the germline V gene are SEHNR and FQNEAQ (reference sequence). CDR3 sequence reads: CASSQTYQTYTDTQYF. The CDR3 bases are TGTGCCAGCAGCCAAACCTACCAAACCTACACAGATACGCAGTATTTT.

The CDR3 loop reads CASSSTAGGSRETQYF. The CDR3, as DNA: TGTGCCAGCAGCTCAACGGCGGGGGGGAGTCGAGAGACCCAGTACTTC. V gene TRBV11-3 combines with J gene TRBJ2-5, with 9 bases that match TRBD2. The junction had 10 bases not matched to a gene; V was cut back by 4 bases and J by 4 bases. The germline gives CDR1 SGHNT, CDR2 YENEEA. This CDR3 comprises 16 residues.

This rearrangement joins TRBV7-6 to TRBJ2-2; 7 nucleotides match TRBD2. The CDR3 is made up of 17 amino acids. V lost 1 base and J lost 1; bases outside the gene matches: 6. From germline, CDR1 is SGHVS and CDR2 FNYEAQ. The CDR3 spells CASSLEVRGGNTGELFF. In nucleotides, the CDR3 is TGTGCCAGCAGCTTAGAGGTTCGCGGGGGGAACACCGGGGAGCTGTTTTTT. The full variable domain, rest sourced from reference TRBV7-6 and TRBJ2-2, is GAGVSQSPRYKVTKRGQDVALRCDPISGHVSLYWYRQALGQGPEFLTYFNYEAQQDKSGLPNDRFSAERPEGSISTLTIQRTEQRDSAMYRCASSLEVRGGNTGELFFGEGSRLTVL.

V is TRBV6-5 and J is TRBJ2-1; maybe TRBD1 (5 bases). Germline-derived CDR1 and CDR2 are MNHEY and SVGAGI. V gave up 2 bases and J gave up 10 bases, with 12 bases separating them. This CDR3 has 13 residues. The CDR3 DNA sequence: TGTGCCAGCAGTTACCGGCAGGGCGGCGAGCAGTTCTTC. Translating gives CASSYRQGGEQFF.

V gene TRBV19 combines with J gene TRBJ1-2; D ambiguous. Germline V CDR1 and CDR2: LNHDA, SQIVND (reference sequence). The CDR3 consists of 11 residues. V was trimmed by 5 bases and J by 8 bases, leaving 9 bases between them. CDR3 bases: TGTGCCAGTAGTCTAGGGAGCGGCTACACCTTC. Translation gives CASSLGSGYTF.

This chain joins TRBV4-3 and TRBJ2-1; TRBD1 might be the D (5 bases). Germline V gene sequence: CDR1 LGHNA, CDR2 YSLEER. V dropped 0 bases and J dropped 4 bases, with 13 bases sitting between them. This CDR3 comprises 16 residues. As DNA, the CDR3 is TGCGCCAGCAGCCAAGATGGGGCGGACCTATACAATGAGCAGTTCTTC. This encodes CASSQDGADLYNEQFF.

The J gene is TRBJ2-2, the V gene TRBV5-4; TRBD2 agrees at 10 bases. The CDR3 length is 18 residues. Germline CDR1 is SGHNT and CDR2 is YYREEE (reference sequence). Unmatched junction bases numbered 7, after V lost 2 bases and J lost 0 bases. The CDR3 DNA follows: TGTGCCAGCAGCTTCTTGGGGAGCGGGGGGGCGAACACCGGGGAGCTGTTTTTT. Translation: CASSFLGSGGANTGELFF.

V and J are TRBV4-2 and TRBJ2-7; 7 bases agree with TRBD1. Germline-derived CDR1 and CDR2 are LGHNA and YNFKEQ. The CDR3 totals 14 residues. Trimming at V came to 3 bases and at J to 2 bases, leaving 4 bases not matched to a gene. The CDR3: CASSHRQGTYEQYF. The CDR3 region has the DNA TGTGCCAGCAGCCATAGACAGGGTACCTACGAGCAGTACTTC.